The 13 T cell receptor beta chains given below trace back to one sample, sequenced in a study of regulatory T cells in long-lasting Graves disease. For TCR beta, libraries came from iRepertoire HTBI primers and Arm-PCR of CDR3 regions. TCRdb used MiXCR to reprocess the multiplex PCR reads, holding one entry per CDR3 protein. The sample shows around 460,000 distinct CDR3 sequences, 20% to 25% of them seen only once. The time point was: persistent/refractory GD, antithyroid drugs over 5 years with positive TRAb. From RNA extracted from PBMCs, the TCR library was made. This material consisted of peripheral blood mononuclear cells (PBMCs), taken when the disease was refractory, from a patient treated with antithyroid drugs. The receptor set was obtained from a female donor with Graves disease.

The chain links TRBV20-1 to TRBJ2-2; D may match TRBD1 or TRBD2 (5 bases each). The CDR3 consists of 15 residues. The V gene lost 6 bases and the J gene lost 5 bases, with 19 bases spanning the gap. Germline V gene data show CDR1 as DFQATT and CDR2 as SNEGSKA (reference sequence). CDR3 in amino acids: CSAKQLRDPTGELFF. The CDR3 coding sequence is TGCAGTGCCAAACAACTCCGGGACCCAACCGGGGAGCTGTTTTTT.

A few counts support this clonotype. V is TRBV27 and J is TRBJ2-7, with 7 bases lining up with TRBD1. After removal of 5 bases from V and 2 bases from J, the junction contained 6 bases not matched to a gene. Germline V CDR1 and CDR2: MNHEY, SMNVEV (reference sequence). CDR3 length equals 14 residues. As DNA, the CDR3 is TGTGCCAGCAGTAACTGGGACAGCCCCTACGAGCAGTACTTC. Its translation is CASSNWDSPYEQYF.

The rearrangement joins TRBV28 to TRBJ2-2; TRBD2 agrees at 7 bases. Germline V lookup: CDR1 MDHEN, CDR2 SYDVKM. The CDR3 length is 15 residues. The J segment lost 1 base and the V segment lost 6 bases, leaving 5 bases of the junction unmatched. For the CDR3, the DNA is TGTGCCAGCAGGGATACGGGAGGGAACACCGGGGAGCTGTTTTTT. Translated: CASRDTGGNTGELFF.

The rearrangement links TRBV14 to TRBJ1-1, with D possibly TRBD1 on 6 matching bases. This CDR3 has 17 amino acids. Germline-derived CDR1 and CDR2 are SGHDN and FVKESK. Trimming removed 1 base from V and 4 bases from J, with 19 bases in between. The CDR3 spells CASSQGYRDYVGTEAFF. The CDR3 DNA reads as TGTGCCAGCAGCCAAGGTTACAGGGATTACGTGGGCACTGAAGCTTTCTTT.

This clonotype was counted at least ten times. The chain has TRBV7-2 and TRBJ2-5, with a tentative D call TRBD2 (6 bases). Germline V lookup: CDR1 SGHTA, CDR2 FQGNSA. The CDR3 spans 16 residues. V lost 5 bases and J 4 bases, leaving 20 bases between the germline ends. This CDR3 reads CASSQRRGRLGETQYF. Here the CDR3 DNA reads TGTGCCAGCAGCCAAAGGAGGGGCAGGCTGGGAGAGACCCAGTACTTC.

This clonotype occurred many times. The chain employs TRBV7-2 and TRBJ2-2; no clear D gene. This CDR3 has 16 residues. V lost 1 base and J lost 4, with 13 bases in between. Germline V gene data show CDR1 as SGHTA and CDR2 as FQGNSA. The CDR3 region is CASSLDGYSGTGELFF. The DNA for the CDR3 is TGTGCCAGCAGCTTAGACGGCTACTCGGGCACCGGGGAGCTGTTTTTT.

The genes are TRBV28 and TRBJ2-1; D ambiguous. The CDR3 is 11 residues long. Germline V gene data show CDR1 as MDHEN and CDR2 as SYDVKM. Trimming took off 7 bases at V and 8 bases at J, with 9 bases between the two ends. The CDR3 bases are TGTGCCAGCACAGCAAGCGATGAGCAGTTCTTC. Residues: CASTASDEQFF.

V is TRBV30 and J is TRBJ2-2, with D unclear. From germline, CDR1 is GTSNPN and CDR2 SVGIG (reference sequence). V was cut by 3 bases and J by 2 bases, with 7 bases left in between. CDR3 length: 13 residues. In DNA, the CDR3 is TGTGCCTGGAGGCGAGAAAACACCGGGGAGCTGTTTTTT. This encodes CAWRRENTGELFF.

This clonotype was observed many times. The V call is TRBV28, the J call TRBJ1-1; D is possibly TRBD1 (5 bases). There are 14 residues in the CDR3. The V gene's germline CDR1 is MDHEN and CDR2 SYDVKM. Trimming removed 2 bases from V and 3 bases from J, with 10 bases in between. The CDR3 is CASSLAQEDTEAFF. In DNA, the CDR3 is TGTGCCAGCAGTTTAGCACAGGAGGACACTGAAGCTTTCTTT.

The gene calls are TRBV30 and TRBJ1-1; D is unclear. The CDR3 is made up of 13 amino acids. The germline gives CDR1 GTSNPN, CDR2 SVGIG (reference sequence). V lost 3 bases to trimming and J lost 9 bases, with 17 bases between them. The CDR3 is CAWSDGRQQKAFF. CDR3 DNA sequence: TGTGCCTGGAGCGATGGCCGGCAGCAGAAAGCTTTCTTT. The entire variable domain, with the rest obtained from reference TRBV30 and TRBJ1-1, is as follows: SQTIHQWPATLVQPVGSPLSLECTVEGTSNPNLYWYRQAAGRGLQLLFYSVGIGQISSEVPQNLSASRPQDRQFILSSKKLLLSDSGFYLCAWSDGRQQKAFFGQGTRLTVV.

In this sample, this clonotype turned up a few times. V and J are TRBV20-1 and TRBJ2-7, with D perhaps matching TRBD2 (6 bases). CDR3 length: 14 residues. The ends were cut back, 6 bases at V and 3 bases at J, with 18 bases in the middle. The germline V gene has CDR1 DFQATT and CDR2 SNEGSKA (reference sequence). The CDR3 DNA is TGCAGTGCACGAAACCTAGCGTACCACTACGAGCAGTACTTC. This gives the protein CSARNLAYHYEQYF.

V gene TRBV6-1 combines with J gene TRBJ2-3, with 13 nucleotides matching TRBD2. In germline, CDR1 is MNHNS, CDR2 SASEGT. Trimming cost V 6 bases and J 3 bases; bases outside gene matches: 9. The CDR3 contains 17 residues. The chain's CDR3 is CASSPGLAGVSTDTQYF. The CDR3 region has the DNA TGTGCCAGCAGCCCAGGACTAGCGGGAGTTTCAACAGATACGCAGTATTTT.

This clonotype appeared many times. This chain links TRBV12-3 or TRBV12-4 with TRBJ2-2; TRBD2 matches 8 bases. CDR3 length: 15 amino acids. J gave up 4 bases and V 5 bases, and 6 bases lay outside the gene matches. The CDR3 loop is CASSPGGGVTGELFF. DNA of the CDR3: TGTGCCAGCAGTCCGGGGGGGGGAGTCACCGGGGAGCTGTTTTTT.